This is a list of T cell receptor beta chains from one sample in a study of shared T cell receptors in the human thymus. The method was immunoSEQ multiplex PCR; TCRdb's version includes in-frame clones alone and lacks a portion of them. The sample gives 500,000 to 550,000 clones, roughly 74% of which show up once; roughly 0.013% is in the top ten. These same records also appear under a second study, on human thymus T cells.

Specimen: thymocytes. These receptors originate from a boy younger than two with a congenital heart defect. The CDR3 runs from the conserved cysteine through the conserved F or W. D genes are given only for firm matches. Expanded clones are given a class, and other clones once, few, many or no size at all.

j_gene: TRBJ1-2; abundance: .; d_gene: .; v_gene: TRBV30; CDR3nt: TGTGCCTGGAGTGTTGGGGGGAGGGGTGGCTACACCTTC; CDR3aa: CAWSVGGRGGYTF
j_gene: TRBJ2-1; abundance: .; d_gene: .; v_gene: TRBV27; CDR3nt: TGTGCCAGCAGCCTATACAATGAGCAGTTCTTC; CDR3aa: CASSLYNEQFF
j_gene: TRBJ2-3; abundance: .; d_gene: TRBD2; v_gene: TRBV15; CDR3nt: TGTGCCACCAGCAGACCCTGGACTAGCGGAAATTCCACAGATACGCAGTATTTT; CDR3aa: CATSRPWTSGNSTDTQYF
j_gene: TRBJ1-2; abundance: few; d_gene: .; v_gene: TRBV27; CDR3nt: TGTGCCAGCAGGGGAAACAGGGAACTTGGCTATGGCTACACCTTC; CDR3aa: CASRGNRELGYGYTF
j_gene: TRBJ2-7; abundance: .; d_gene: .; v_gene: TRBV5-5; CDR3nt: TGTGCCAGCAGCCAAAGACAGGTCGGATCCTACGAGCAGTACTTC; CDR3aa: CASSQRQVGSYEQYF
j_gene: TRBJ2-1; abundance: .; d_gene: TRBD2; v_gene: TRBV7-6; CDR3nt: TGTGCCAGCAGCTTAATTAGCGGGAGGGGTAATGAGCAGTTCTTC; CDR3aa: CASSLISGRGNEQFF
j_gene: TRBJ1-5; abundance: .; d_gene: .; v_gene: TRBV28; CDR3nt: TGTGCCAGCAGTTTAGGCGGCCCGTCAGCCCAGCATTTT; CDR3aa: CASSLGGPSAQHF
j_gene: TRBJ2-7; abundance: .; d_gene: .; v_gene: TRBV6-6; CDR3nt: TGTGCCAGCAGTTACTCGATGGAGTACGAGCAGTACTTC; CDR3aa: CASSYSMEYEQYF
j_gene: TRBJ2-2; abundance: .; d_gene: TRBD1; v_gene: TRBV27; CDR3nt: TGTGCCAGCAGTCGGCACAGGGGGCGCGAAGACACCGGGGAGCTGTTTTTT; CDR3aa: CASSRHRGREDTGELFF
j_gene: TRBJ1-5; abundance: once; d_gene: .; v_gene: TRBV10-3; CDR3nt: TGTGCCATCAGTGAGTCGCTTTGGAGGGGCAATCAGCCCCAGCATTTT; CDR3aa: CAISESLWRGNQPQHF
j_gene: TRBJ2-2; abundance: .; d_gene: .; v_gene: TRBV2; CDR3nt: TGTGCCAGCAGTACACCCAGGGTGGGCACCGGGGAGCTGTTTTTT; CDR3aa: CASSTPRVGTGELFF
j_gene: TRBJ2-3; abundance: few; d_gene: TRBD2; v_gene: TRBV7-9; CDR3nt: TGTGCCAGCAGCCCGGGACTAGCGAGCACAGATACGCAGTATTTT; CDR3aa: CASSPGLASTDTQYF
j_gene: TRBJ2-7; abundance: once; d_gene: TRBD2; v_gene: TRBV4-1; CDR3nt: TGCGCCAGCAGCCCGAGGGGGCAGCGGGAGGGCCCAGTTTCCTACGAGCAGTACTTC; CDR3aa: CASSPRGQREGPVSYEQYF
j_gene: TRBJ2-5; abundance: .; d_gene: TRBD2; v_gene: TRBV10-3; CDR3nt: TGTGCCATCAGTGAAAGATCCGGGAGGGGAATAGAGACCCAGTACTTC; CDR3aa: CAISERSGRGIETQYF
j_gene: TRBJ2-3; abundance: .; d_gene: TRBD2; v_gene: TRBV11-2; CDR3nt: TGTGCCAGCAGCTGGGGGGGGGATTTTCCAGATACGCAGTATTTT; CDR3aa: CASSWGGDFPDTQYF
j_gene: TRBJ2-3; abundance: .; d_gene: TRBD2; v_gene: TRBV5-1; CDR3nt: TGCGCCAGCAGCTTAGAGGGACTAGCTCGCACAGATACGCAGTATTTT; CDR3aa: CASSLEGLARTDTQYF
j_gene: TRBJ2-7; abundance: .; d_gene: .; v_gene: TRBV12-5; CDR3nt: TGTGCTAGTGGTTCCCTTTCCTACGAGCAGTACTTC; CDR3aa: CASGSLSYEQYF
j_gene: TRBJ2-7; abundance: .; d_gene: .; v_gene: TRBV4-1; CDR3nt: TGCGCCAGCAGCGCCCGTTGGGGGCAGGACGACGAGCAGTACTTC; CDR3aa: CASSARWGQDDEQYF
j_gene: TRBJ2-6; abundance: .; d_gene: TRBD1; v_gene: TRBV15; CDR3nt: TGTGCCACCAGCAGTCAAGGGGGCCCAGGGGCCAACGTCCTGACTTTC; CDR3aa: CATSSQGGPGANVLTF
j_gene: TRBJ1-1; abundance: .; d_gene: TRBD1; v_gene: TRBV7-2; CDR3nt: TGTGCCAGCACCGAGGGGGCAGGGCCCAACCTGAACACTGAAGCTTTCTTT; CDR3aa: CASTEGAGPNLNTEAFF
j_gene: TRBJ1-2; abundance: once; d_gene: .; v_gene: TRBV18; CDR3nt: TGTGCCAGCTCCCCCGGGACTAGAGTTAGGGGCTACACCTTC; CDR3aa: CASSPGTRVRGYTF
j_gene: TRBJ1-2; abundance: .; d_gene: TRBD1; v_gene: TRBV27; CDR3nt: TGTGCCAGCAGTTTATTCACAGGGGGCAACTATGGCTACACCTTC; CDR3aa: CASSLFTGGNYGYTF
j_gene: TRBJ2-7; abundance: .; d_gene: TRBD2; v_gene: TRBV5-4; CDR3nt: TGTGCCAGCAGCTTGGTCTCTAGCGGGGGCGTGATGGACGAGCAGTACTTC; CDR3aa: CASSLVSSGGVMDEQYF
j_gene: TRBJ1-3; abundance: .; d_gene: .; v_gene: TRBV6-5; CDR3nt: TGTGCCAGCAGTTACGGGAGTGGAAACACCATATATTTT; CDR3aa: CASSYGSGNTIYF
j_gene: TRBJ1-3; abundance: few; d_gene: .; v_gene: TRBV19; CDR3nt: TGTGCCAGTCCGCAGGGAAACACCATATATTTT; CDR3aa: CASPQGNTIYF
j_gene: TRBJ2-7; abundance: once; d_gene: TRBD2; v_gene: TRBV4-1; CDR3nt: TGCGCCAGCAGCCGCGGACTAGCGGGAGACCCCCTCAGCTCCTACGAGCAGTACTTC; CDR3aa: CASSRGLAGDPLSSYEQYF
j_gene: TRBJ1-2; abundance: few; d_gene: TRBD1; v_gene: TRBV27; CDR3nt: TGTGCCAGCAGTTGGGAACGGGACAGCTATGGCTACACCTTC; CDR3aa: CASSWERDSYGYTF
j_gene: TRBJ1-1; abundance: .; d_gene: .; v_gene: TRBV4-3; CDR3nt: TGCGCCAGCAGAAGACACCTCATGAACACTGAAGCTTTCTTT; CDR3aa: CASRRHLMNTEAFF
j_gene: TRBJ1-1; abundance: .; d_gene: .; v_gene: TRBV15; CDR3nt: TGTGCCACCAGCGGAACAGGGAAAAGGGAGTCCTTCCCTGAAGCTTTCTTT; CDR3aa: CATSGTGKRESFPEAFF
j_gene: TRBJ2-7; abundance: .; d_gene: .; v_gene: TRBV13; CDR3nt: TGTGCCAGCAGCCCATACCGGACAGCCTACGAGCAGTACTTC; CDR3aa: CASSPYRTAYEQYF
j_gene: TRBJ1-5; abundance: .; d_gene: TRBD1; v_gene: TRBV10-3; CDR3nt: TGTGCCATCAGTGATAAGGAACAGGGGTGGAACAATCAGCCCCAGCATTTT; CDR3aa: CAISDKEQGWNNQPQHF
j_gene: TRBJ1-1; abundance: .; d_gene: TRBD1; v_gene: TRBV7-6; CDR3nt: TGTGCCAGCAGCTCGGGACAGTTAAACATGAACACTGAAGCTTTCTTT; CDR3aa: CASSSGQLNMNTEAFF
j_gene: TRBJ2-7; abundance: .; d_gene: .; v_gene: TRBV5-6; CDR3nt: TGTGCCAGCAGCCCAGGACATCAGATCTACGAGCAGTACTTC; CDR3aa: CASSPGHQIYEQYF
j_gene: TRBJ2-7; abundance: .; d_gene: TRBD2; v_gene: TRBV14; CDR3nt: TGTGCCAGCAGCCAAGATCCAGCGGGAGGCCACGAGCAGTACTTC; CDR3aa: CASSQDPAGGHEQYF
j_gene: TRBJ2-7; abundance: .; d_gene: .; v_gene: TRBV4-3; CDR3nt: TGCGCCAGCAGCCAAGATCACCCGAGTGCCTACCCCGAGCAGTACTTC; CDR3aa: CASSQDHPSAYPEQYF
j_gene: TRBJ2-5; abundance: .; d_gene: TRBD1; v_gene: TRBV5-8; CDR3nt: TGTGCCAGCAGGCTGGGGGGACAGGGAGTACAGGAGACCCAGTACTTC; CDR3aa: CASRLGGQGVQETQYF
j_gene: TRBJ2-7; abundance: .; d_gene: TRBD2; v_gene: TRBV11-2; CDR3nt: TGTGCCAGCAGTTGGGTAGCGGGAGGGCCCCACGAGCAGTACTTC; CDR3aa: CASSWVAGGPHEQYF
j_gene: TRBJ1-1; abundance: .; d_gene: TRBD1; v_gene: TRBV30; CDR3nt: TGTGCCTGGCGACAGGGAAGGGGCACTGAAGCTTTCTTT; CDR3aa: CAWRQGRGTEAFF
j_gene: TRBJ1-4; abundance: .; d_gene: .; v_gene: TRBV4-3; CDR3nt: TGCGCCAGCAGCCACAAAGCGGGTATTCTTGAGGCTAATGAAAAACTGTTTTTT; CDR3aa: CASSHKAGILEANEKLFF
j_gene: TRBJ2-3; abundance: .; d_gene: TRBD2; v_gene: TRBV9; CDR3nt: TGTGCCAGCAGCGTAGGTATCGAGCGGGGATTCTATTGCACAGATACGCAGTATTTT; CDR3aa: CASSVGIERGFYCTDTQYF
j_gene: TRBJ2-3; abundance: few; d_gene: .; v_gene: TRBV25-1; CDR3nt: TGTGCCGTCCCAGCGGATACGCAGTATTTT; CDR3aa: CAVPADTQYF
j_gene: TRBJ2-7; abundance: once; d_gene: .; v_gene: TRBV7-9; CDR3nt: TGTGCCAGCAGCTTAGCGGGGGCGTCAGTTGGGGGGGTCTACGAGCAGTACTTC; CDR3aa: CASSLAGASVGGVYEQYF
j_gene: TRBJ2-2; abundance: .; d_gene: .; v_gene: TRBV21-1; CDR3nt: TGTGCCAGCAGCAAAGCGAGAGACAGGGGGCGGACCGGGGAGCTGTTTTTT; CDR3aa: CASSKARDRGRTGELFF
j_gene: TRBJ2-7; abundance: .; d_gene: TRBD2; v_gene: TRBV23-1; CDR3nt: TGCGCCAGCAGCTCCCCATCCCTAAAGCGGGAGAGACCCTACGAGCAGTACTTC; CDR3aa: CASSSPSLKRERPYEQYF
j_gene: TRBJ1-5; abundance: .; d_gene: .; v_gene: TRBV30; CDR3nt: TGTGCCTGGAGTGTAGGCACAGATAGCAATCAGCCCCAGCATTTT; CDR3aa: CAWSVGTDSNQPQHF
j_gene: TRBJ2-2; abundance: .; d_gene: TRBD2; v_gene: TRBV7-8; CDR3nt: TGTGCCAGCAGCTTGGGACTAGCGGGAGACGTTTCGAACACCGGGGAGCTGTTTTTT; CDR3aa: CASSLGLAGDVSNTGELFF
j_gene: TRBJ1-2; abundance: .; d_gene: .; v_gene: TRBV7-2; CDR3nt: TGTGCCAGCAGCTTATGGGCAGCTTCTGGCTACACCTTC; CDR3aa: CASSLWAASGYTF